These T cell receptor beta chains were read from a single sample in a study of blood T cell repertoires in COVID-19. Only in-frame clones appear in the TCRdb table, and some are missing; sequencing was by immunoSEQ multiplex PCR. The profile shows hundreds of thousands of clones, around 85% of them singletons. The material sequenced was peripheral blood. Source of these receptors: a man aged 80 or over with acute or convalescent COVID-19. CDR3s include the opening cysteine and the closing phenylalanine or tryptophan. D genes are given only for firm matches. Clone size is stated in some rows and not others, as once, few, many or a class when expanded.

j_call v_call cdr3_length d_call clone_size cdr3_nt cdr3_aa
TRBJ2-5 TRBV5-1 15 . . TGCGCCAGCAGCCCTATAAATGGGGGGGCAGAGACCCAGTACTTC CASSPINGGAETQYF
TRBJ2-5 TRBV7-2 14 TRBD1 . TGTGCCAGCAGCTCAGAGGGGGCGCGAGAGACCCAGTACTTC CASSSEGARETQYF
TRBJ1-1 TRBV5-4 13 . . TGTGCCAGCAGCCGGACAGCTAACACTGAAGCTTTCTTT CASSRTANTEAFF
TRBJ2-3 TRBV10-2 17 TRBD2 . TGCGCCAGCAGTGAGCCCCATCAGACTAGCGGTAAAGATACGCAGTATTTT CASSEPHQTSGKDTQYF
TRBJ2-7 TRBV6-5 15 . . TGTGCCAGCAGTTACTATAGCGGCAAAACCTACGAGCAGTACTTC CASSYYSGKTYEQYF
TRBJ2-3 TRBV2 12 . once TGTGCCAGCTGGGGGGGCGGGGATACGCAGTATTTT CASWGGGDTQYF
TRBJ2-5 TRBV2 17 TRBD2 . TGTGCCAGCAGTTGGCCCCCCATTCGGGGAGGGCGAGAGACCCAGTACTTC CASSWPPIRGGRETQYF
TRBJ1-4 TRBV28 15 . once TGTGCCAGCAGTTCGTCGGGGGTTGCTAATGAAAAACTGTTTTTT CASSSSGVANEKLFF
TRBJ1-3 TRBV6-5 15 . . TGTGCCAGCAGCCCGTTAGGAGGGTCAGGAAACACCATATATTTT CASSPLGGSGNTIYF
TRBJ2-5 TRBV5-1 14 . . TGCGCCAGCAGCTTAGCTCAGCGGCTAGAGACCCAGTACTTC CASSLAQRLETQYF
TRBJ1-6 TRBV5-1 14 TRBD1 few TGCGCCAGCAGCCGGACAGGGAATAATTCACCCCTCCACTTT CASSRTGNNSPLHF
TRBJ2-7 TRBV27 15 . . TGTGCCAGCAGTTTATTTGGAGGGAGTGGCTACGAGCAGTACTTC CASSLFGGSGYEQYF
TRBJ1-2 TRBV9 15 TRBD1 once TGTGCCAGCAGCGTAGGGGGGACAGGGGAGTATGGCTACACCTTC CASSVGGTGEYGYTF
TRBJ1-6 TRBV28 14 TRBD1 . TGTGCCAGCAGTTTCGGACAGGGAAATTCACCCCTCCACTTT CASSFGQGNSPLHF
TRBJ2-1 TRBV24-1 19 TRBD1 . TGTGCCACCAGTGACGTCCCGGGACAGGGGCCGGGCTCCTACAATGAGCAGTTCTTC CATSDVPGQGPGSYNEQFF
TRBJ2-2 TRBV10-2 13 . few TGCGCCAGCGAAGCCGCGAACACCGGGGAGCTGTTTTTT CASEAANTGELFF
TRBJ1-2 TRBV5-4 13 . once TGTGCCAGCAGCTTGGTAGTTAACTATGGCTACACCTTC CASSLVVNYGYTF
TRBJ2-3 TRBV18 15 TRBD1 . TGTGCCAGCTCACCCGGACAGGGGGCAAGAGATACGCAGTATTTT CASSPGQGARDTQYF
TRBJ1-6 TRBV19 13 TRBD1 few TGTGCCAGTAGACCGGACAGGGTGTCACCCCTCCACTTT CASRPDRVSPLHF
TRBJ2-2 TRBV7-6 15 . . TGTGCCAGCAGCTTTGGCAACGCGAACACCGGGGAGCTGTTTTTT CASSFGNANTGELFF
TRBJ1-1 TRBV11-2 15 TRBD1 few TGTGCCAGCAGCCCCGCGGGACAGGGTGGCACTGAAGCTTTCTTT CASSPAGQGGTEAFF